This T cell receptor (beta chain) was documented in a study of blood T cell repertoires in COVID-19. Study context: The United States, Italy and Spain provided the acute and convalescent COVID-19 samples.

The method was immunoSEQ multiplex PCR; TCRdb's version includes in-frame clones alone and lacks a portion of them. Altogether around 480,000 clones are present, approximately 90% being singletons, with the ten largest covering under 0.85%. The V end was cut by 0 bases, the J end by 10 bases, with 16 bases between. The CDR3 consists of 14 residues. The germline gives CDR1 SGHNT, CDR2 YYREEE (reference sequence). Sequenced sample: PBMCs or T cells enriched from blood (not recorded which). The chain combines TRBV5-4 with TRBJ1-1; tentatively, D is TRBD1 (6 bases). This receptor was taken from a woman between 18 and 30 years old who had recovered from COVID-19. The CDR3 sequence: CASSLGRGPQGAFF. DNA for the CDR3: TGTGCCAGCAGCTTGGGCAGGGGACCCCAGGGAGCTTTCTTT.